One sample yielded the 25 T cell receptor beta chains listed below, sequenced in a study of early T cells in non-severe SARS-CoV-2 infection. One entry per CDR3 protein results from TCRdb running MiXCR on the 5' RACE reads. The table shows approximately 52,000 distinct CDR3 sequences, with 7% to 9% occurring only once. Specimen: whole blood. The receptors stem from an adult who was a healthcare worker with PCR-confirmed SARS-CoV-2 infection or an uninfected control (not recorded which).

The V gene is TRBV6-5, the J gene TRBJ1-6, with 9 nucleotides matching TRBD1. Germline V gene data show CDR1 as MNHEY and CDR2 as SVGAGI. The CDR3 has 15 residues. V trimming: 6 bases; J trimming: 5 bases; junction bases outside the gene matches: 5. This CDR3 is CASRRRTGDNSPLHF. The CDR3 bases are TGTGCCAGCAGAAGGCGGACAGGGGATAATTCACCCCTCCACTTT.

This clonotype has at least ten counts. The chain uses TRBV19 and TRBJ2-1, with 10 nucleotides matching TRBD1. Germline CDR1 reads LNHDA; CDR2 reads SQIVND (reference sequence). The junction had 8 bases not matched to a gene; V was cut back by 4 bases and J by 8 bases. This CDR3 has 15 amino acids. CDR3: CASSNRETGGHEQFF. CDR3 in DNA: TGTGCCAGTAGTAACCGGGAGACAGGGGGCCATGAGCAGTTCTTC. The whole variable domain, remainder taken from reference TRBV19 and TRBJ2-1, is DGGITQSPKYLFRKEGQNVTLSCEQNLNHDAMYWYRQDPGQGLRLIYYSQIVNDFQKGDIAEGYSVSREKKESFPLTVTSAQKNPTAFYLCASSNRETGGHEQFFGPGTRLTVL.

A note on this clonotype: With a much larger clone just one base away, this may be a read error. The chain has TRBV5-1 and TRBJ1-2; 11 bases fit TRBD1. The V gene's germline CDR1 is SGHRS and CDR2 YFSETQ. The CDR3 covers 14 residues. The trim removed 4 bases at V and 8 bases at J, leaving 7 bases unmatched. Here the CDR3 DNA reads TGCGCCAGCAGCAACAGGACAGGGGGCGCAGGCTACACCTTC. Its protein is CASSNRTGGAGYTF.

The table lists this clonotype with a few counts. V gene TRBV19 combines with J gene TRBJ2-1; D gene uncertain. Germline values: CDR1 LNHDA, CDR2 SQIVND (reference sequence). This CDR3 region has 10 residues. V gave up 8 bases and J gave up 5 bases, with 4 bases separating them. CDR3: CASADNEQFF. CDR3 in DNA: TGTGCCAGTGCAGACAATGAGCAGTTCTTC.

This clonotype was seen at least ten times. The chain uses TRBV5-1 and TRBJ1-2; no clear D gene. The CDR3 is 14 amino acids. Germline V gives CDR1 SGHRS, CDR2 YFSETQ. The V and J ends lost 0 bases and 3 bases respectively, with 9 bases between them. The CDR3 DNA is TGCGCCAGCAGCTTGGTGTGGTATGACTATGGCTACACCTTC. Residues: CASSLVWYDYGYTF.

The chain is built from TRBV21-1 and TRBJ2-1; the table calls TRBD2, which could not be checked here. TRBV21-1 is assigned pseudogene status. The CDR3 consists of 16 residues. CDR3 protein: CASSTPRLSSYNEQFF. In DNA, the CDR3 is TGTGCCAGCAGCACCCCCCGCTTAAGCTCCTACAATGAGCAGTTCTTC.

The V and J genes are TRBV7-2 and TRBJ1-2, with 7 bases aligning to TRBD1. CDR3 length: 15 amino acids. Germline V gives CDR1 SGHTA, CDR2 FQGNSA. Losses at the gene ends were 6 bases for V and 2 bases for J; bases not matched to a gene: 9. The CDR3 nucleotides read TGTGCCAGCAGTCCGGGGACAGCCCGAAACTATGGCTACACCTTC. It translates to CASSPGTARNYGYTF.

This clonotype turned up a few times. The chain is built from TRBV5-4 and TRBJ2-3; 7 bases match TRBD2. With V trimmed by 6 bases and J by 2 bases, 6 bases remained unmatched. Germline CDR1 reads SGHNT; CDR2 reads YYREEE (reference sequence). The CDR3 runs to 14 residues. CDR3 region: CASNPGRATDTQYF. The CDR3 nucleotides are TGTGCCAGCAACCCAGGGAGGGCCACAGATACGCAGTATTTT.

Ten or more counts support this clonotype. The genes are TRBV7-8 and TRBJ1-1; D is perhaps TRBD1 (6 bases). V was shortened by 4 bases and J by 0 bases, with 9 bases between the two germline ends. Germline V gene data show CDR1 as SGHVS and CDR2 as FQNEAQ. The CDR3 runs to 14 residues. The CDR3 loop is CASSYGQLNTEAFF. CDR3 nucleotides: TGTGCCAGCAGCTACGGACAGTTGAACACTGAAGCTTTCTTT.

There are many counts of this clonotype. The rearrangement uses TRBV4-2 and TRBJ2-5; weak D call: TRBD2 (6 bases). Per germline, CDR1 LGHNA and CDR2 YNFKEQ. V dropped 1 base and J dropped 2 bases, with 14 bases sitting between them. This CDR3 has 16 residues. CDR3 bases: TGTGCCAGCAGCCAAGGTATATCTGGGAGGCAAGAGACCCAGTACTTC. Amino acid sequence: CASSQGISGRQETQYF.

This clonotype was seen only a few times. The J gene is TRBJ2-3, the V gene TRBV2, with 8 nucleotides matching TRBD1. The CDR3 length is 14 residues. Trimming took 7 bases from V and 5 from J; bases not matched to a gene: 8. Germline CDR1 and CDR2: SNHLY and FYNNEI. CDR3 sequence reads: CASIRGQGGDTQYF. DNA of the CDR3: TGTGCCAGCATTAGAGGACAGGGAGGAGATACGCAGTATTTT.

This clonotype was observed a few times. CDR3 in amino acids: CASSTGAGGRNQPQHF. The CDR3 DNA follows: TGTGCCAGTAGTACCGGGGCAGGGGGCCGGAATCAGCCCCAGCATTTT. The chain combines TRBV19 with TRBJ1-5, with TRBD1 identical over 8 bases. CDR1 is LNHDA and CDR2 is SQIVND in the germline V gene (reference sequence). Trimming removed 4 bases from V and 4 bases from J; junction bases left unmatched: 9. This CDR3 is built from 16 residues. The full variable domain, its missing parts supplied by reference TRBV19 and TRBJ1-5, is DGGITQSPKYLFRKEGQNVTLSCEQNLNHDAMYWYRQDPGQGLRLIYYSQIVNDFQKGDIAEGYSVSREKKESFPLTVTSAQKNPTAFYLCASSTGAGGRNQPQHFGDGTRLSIL.

There are a few counts of this clonotype. The V and J genes are TRBV7-9 and TRBJ2-7, with TRBD1 matching over 8 bases. The CDR3 loop spans 14 amino acids. J lost 4 bases, V lost 3 bases, and 5 bases had no gene match. Germline loops: CDR1 SEHNR, CDR2 FQNEAQ (reference sequence). CDR3: CASSFRDRSYEQYF. The CDR3 nucleotides read TGTGCCAGCAGCTTCCGGGACAGGAGTTACGAGCAGTACTTC.

The table lists this clonotype with many counts. The chain links TRBV12-3 or TRBV12-4 to TRBJ2-1, with D perhaps TRBD1 (5 bases). The V gene lost 3 bases and the J gene lost 0 bases, with 9 bases spanning the gap. The CDR3 sequence is 15 residues long. The DNA for the CDR3 is TGTGCCAGCAGTTTTGACCAGGGCTCCTACAATGAGCAGTTCTTC. It encodes CASSFDQGSYNEQFF.

In its sample, this clonotype was seen many times. The J gene is TRBJ1-3, the V gene TRBV28, with D perhaps matching TRBD1 (6 bases). CDR1 and CDR2 (germline): MDHEN, SYDVKM. CDR3 length equals 15 residues. V was cut by 2 bases and J by 4 bases, with 12 bases left in between. DNA of the CDR3: TGTGCCAGCAGTTTAGTCAGGGGAAAGGGAAACACCATATATTTT. Its translation: CASSLVRGKGNTIYF.

This clonotype was recorded at least ten times. The CDR3 reads CASSSDRGRGSPLHF. CDR3 sequence (DNA): TGCGCCAGCAGCTCCGACAGGGGGCGAGGATCACCCCTCCACTTT. The J gene is TRBJ1-6, the V gene TRBV5-1, with 10 bases lining up with TRBD1. Germline CDR1 reads SGHRS; CDR2 reads YFSETQ. This CDR3 comprises 15 residues. V was pared by 3 bases and J by 10 bases, with 7 bases of the junction left unmatched.

There are many counts of this clonotype. The chain carries TRBV7-2 and TRBJ2-5, with D tentatively TRBD1 (6 bases). The CDR3 loop spans 15 amino acids. Per the germline V gene, CDR1 is SGHTA and CDR2 is FQGNSA. V was cut by 4 bases and J by 7 bases, with 19 bases left in between. The CDR3 DNA reads TGTGCCAGCAGCTCGGTGGGTGGGCAGACAGGGACCCAGTACTTC. It translates to CASSSVGGQTGTQYF. The entire variable domain, with the rest obtained from reference TRBV7-2 and TRBJ2-5, is as follows: GAGVSQSPSNKVTEKGKDVELRCDPISGHTALYWYRQSLGQGLEFLIYFQGNSAPDKSGLPSDRFSAERTGGSVSTLTIQRTQQEDSAVYLCASSSVGGQTGTQYFGPGTRLLVL.

V is TRBV6-1 and J is TRBJ2-3; 11 bases map to TRBD2. The CDR3 is 16 residues long. Germline loops: CDR1 MNHNS, CDR2 SASEGT. The junction had 6 bases not matched to a gene; V was cut back by 5 bases and J by 2 bases. The CDR3 loop is CASSLRLAGITDTQYF. CDR3 coding DNA: TGTGCCAGCAGTCTACGACTAGCGGGGATCACAGATACGCAGTATTTT.

This chain joins TRBV20-1 and TRBJ1-5, with 8 bases aligning to TRBD1. The CDR3 sequence is 14 residues long. With 7 bases clipped from V and 0 bases from J, the junction kept 5 bases outside the gene matches. Germline assignment: CDR1 DFQATT and CDR2 SNEGSKA (reference sequence). CDR3 in DNA: TGCAGTGTGCCGGACAGGGTTAGCAATCAGCCCCAGCATTTT. Its protein product is CSVPDRVSNQPQHF.

Many counts were recorded for this clonotype. The chain couples TRBV28 to TRBJ2-1; D is perhaps TRBD1 or TRBD2 (5 bases each). The germline gives CDR1 MDHEN, CDR2 SYDVKM. The V and J ends lost 8 bases and 4 bases respectively, with 18 bases between them. This CDR3 spans 15 amino acids. DNA for the CDR3: TGTGCCAGCCGGGGCGGGTGGAATCGGTACAATGAGCAGTTCTTC. Its translation: CASRGGWNRYNEQFF. The full variable domain, its missing parts supplied by reference TRBV28 and TRBJ2-1, is DVKVTQSSRYLVKRTGEKVFLECVQDMDHENMFWYRQDPGLGLRLIYFSYDVKMKEKGDIPEGYSVSREKKERFSLILESASTNQTSMYLCASRGGWNRYNEQFFGPGTRLTVL.

This clonotype was seen only a few times. The chain's CDR3 is CASSDGGVVETQYF. Here the CDR3 DNA reads TGTGCCAGCAGCGACGGTGGGGTCGTCGAGACCCAGTACTTC. This sequence joins TRBV9 and TRBJ2-5; D remains ambiguous. Trimming pared 3 bases from V and 5 bases from J, leaving 14 bases between. CDR1 and CDR2 from the germline V gene are SGDLS and YYNGEE. This CDR3 region has 14 residues.

CDR3 coding DNA: TGTGCCAGCAGCCAAGTCCACGAGCAGTACTTC. It codes for CASSQVHEQYF. The chain has TRBV14 and TRBJ2-7; D is ambiguous. Trimming took off 1 base at V and 5 bases at J, with 3 bases between the two ends. Germline CDR1 is SGHDN and CDR2 is FVKESK. CDR3 length: 11 residues.

The table lists this clonotype with a few counts. The V call is TRBV28, the J call TRBJ2-7; TRBD2 might be the D (6 bases). V lost 7 bases, J lost 7 bases, and 11 bases lay in between. There are 11 residues in the CDR3. The germline V gene has CDR1 MDHEN and CDR2 SYDVKM. CDR3 residues: CASTPGLEQYF. In DNA, the CDR3 is TGTGCCAGCACTCCGGGACTTGAGCAGTACTTC.

This clonotype was counted ten times or more. The DNA for the CDR3 is TGTGCCAGCAGTGAATGGTCAGGCGTTGCCACTGAAGCTTTCTTT. Its translation is CASSEWSGVATEAFF. V usage is TRBV25-1 and J usage is TRBJ1-1, with D uncertain. Trimming took off 1 base at V and 4 bases at J, with 13 bases between the two ends. The CDR3 sequence is 15 residues long. The germline V gene encodes CDR1 MGHDK and CDR2 SYGVNS. Complete variable domain (other parts from reference TRBV25-1 and TRBJ1-1): EADIYQTPRYLVIGTGKKITLECSQTMGHDKMYWYQQDPGMELHLIHYSYGVNSTEKGDLSSESTVSRIRTEHFPLTLESARPSHTSQYLCASSEWSGVATEAFFGQGTRLTVV.

The rearrangement links TRBV2 to TRBJ1-1; D is ambiguous. CDR1 is SNHLY, CDR2 FYNNEI, per germline. V was pared by 2 bases and J by 1 base, with 8 bases between. The CDR3 runs to 14 residues. The CDR3 loop reads CASSEPDGNTEAFF. CDR3 nucleotide sequence: TGTGCCAGCAGTGAACCGGACGGGAACACTGAAGCTTTCTTT. Full variable domain (outside the CDR3, taken from reference TRBV2 and TRBJ1-1): EPEVTQTPSHQVTQMGQEVILRCVPISNHLYFYWYRQILGQKVEFLVSFYNNEISEKSEIFDDQFSVERPDGSNFTLKIRSTKLEDSAMYFCASSEPDGNTEAFFGQGTRLTVV.